These 19 T cell receptor beta chains came from one sample sequenced in a study of blood T cell repertoires in COVID-19. Some clones are missing from TCRdb's copy, which holds only in-frame ones; the method was immunoSEQ multiplex PCR. The profile shows approximately 230,000 clones, roughly 85% of them singletons. Sequenced material: peripheral blood. The receptor set was obtained from a man aged 18 to 30 with active or convalescent COVID-19.

V gene TRBV5-1 combines with J gene TRBJ2-5; 8 positions match TRBD2. This CDR3 contains 16 residues. V shed 4 bases and J 3 bases; nucleotides not matched to a gene: 11. From germline, CDR1 is SGHRS and CDR2 YFSETQ. CDR3 DNA sequence: TGCGCCAGCAGCCCAAGATCGGGGGGGGCGGAAGAGACCCAGTACTTC. Protein sequence: CASSPRSGGAEETQYF.

The J gene is TRBJ1-1, the V gene TRBV10-3; D is perhaps TRBD1 (5 bases). The CDR3 is 15 amino acids. V shed 6 bases and J shed 1 base, with 15 bases lying between them. The germline V gene encodes CDR1 ENHRY and CDR2 SYGVKD. CDR3 nucleotides: TGTGCCATCAGAGACGGGGGACGGAGGAACACTGAAGCTTTCTTT. Translating gives CAIRDGGRRNTEAFF.

The V call is TRBV10-3, the J call TRBJ1-2; 7 bases fit TRBD1. Germline lookup yields CDR1 ENHRY and CDR2 SYGVKD. This CDR3 comprises 13 residues. V gave up 2 bases and J gave up 8 bases; unmatched junction bases: 5. The CDR3 nucleotides read TGTGCCATCAGTGAGGGAGGGGGCACCGGCTACACCTTC. It translates to CAISEGGGTGYTF.

V is TRBV7-2 and J is TRBJ2-5, with D unresolved. This CDR3 region has 13 residues. CDR1 and CDR2 (germline): SGHTA, FQGNSA. V lost 7 bases, J lost 2 bases, and 11 bases lay in between. The CDR3 protein is CASNIGGQETQYF. The CDR3 DNA is TGTGCCAGCAATATCGGCGGACAAGAGACCCAGTACTTC.

This clone appeared a single time. The chain couples TRBV7-9 to TRBJ2-1; D might be TRBD2 (5 bases). Germline V gene data show CDR1 as SEHNR and CDR2 as FQNEAQ (reference sequence). Trimming stripped 5 bases from V and 6 bases from J, with 14 bases between. This CDR3 contains 14 residues. CDR3 bases: TGTGCCAGCAGCCCATGGCCGGCGGGCAATGAGCAGTTCTTC. Its translation: CASSPWPAGNEQFF.

The chain carries TRBV7-3 and TRBJ2-3, with 7 bases that match TRBD1. Looked up from germline, CDR1 is SGHTA and CDR2 is FQGTGA. The V segment lost 5 bases and the J segment 11 bases; nucleotides outside the gene matches: 19. This CDR3 contains 16 residues. In nucleotides, the CDR3 is TGTGCCAGCAGCCTACTTCCGGGACAGACACCTTTAGTGCAGTATTTT. This codes for CASSLLPGQTPLVQYF.

The CDR3 loop is CASKIVAGGSYNEQFF. The CDR3 DNA follows: TGCGCCAGCAAGATCGTAGCGGGAGGAAGCTACAATGAGCAGTTCTTC. V gene TRBV10-2 combines with J gene TRBJ2-1, with 10 bases identical to TRBD2. The CDR3 is 16 amino acids. Losses at the gene ends were 7 bases for V and 3 bases for J; bases not matched to a gene: 9. The V gene's germline CDR1 is WSHSY and CDR2 SAAADI.

The chain has TRBV9 and TRBJ2-1; 8 bases are shared with TRBD1. The CDR3 length is 17 residues. Trimming took 0 bases from V and 1 from J; bases not matched to a gene: 6. CDR1 SGDLS and CDR2 YYNGEE come from the germline V gene. This chain's CDR3 is CASSVEVGQGSYNEQFF. The DNA for the CDR3 is TGTGCCAGCAGCGTAGAGGTCGGACAGGGATCCTACAATGAGCAGTTCTTC.

This chain uses TRBV4-3 with TRBJ1-1; D remains ambiguous. The CDR3 loop spans 15 amino acids. The germline gives CDR1 LGHNA, CDR2 YSLEER. V shed 1 base and J shed 0 bases, with 9 bases lying between them. The CDR3 region is CASSQVAQMNTEAFF. In nucleotides, the CDR3 is TGCGCCAGCAGCCAAGTCGCACAGATGAACACTGAAGCTTTCTTT.

The gene calls are TRBV4-3 and TRBJ1-2; the match to TRBD1 covers 7 bases. Germline V CDR1 and CDR2: LGHNA, YSLEER. The CDR3 sequence is 14 residues long. Trimming at V came to 4 bases and at J to 7 bases, leaving 9 bases not matched to a gene. CDR3: CASSPDRRESGYTF. CDR3 coding DNA: TGCGCCAGCAGCCCGGACAGGAGGGAGAGTGGCTACACCTTC.

The chain carries TRBV7-3 and TRBJ1-1; D is uncertain. CDR1 and CDR2 (germline): SGHTA, FQGTGA. V lost 7 bases and J lost 5, with 14 bases in between. CDR3 length: 13 amino acids. CDR3 nucleotides: TGTGCCAGCAACAATTACGGGGATACTGAAGCTTTCTTT. Amino acids: CASNNYGDTEAFF.

This clone was recorded once. The chain is built from TRBV5-1 and TRBJ2-1; D possibly corresponds to TRBD2 (6 bases). Trimming left V 6 bases short and J 0 bases short, with 10 bases between. Germline V gene lookup returns CDR1 SGHRS and CDR2 YFSETQ. This CDR3 comprises 14 residues. The CDR3 DNA sequence: TGCGCCAGCACCGGGACTCCCTCCTACAATGAGCAGTTCTTC. Amino acid sequence: CASTGTPSYNEQFF.

The V gene is TRBV9, the J gene TRBJ1-4; 8 bases are shared with TRBD1. Germline V gives CDR1 SGDLS, CDR2 YYNGEE. This CDR3 spans 15 amino acids. V was pared by 5 bases and J by 2 bases, with 5 bases of the junction left unmatched. The CDR3 DNA sequence: TGTGCCAGCAGTCAGGGGGCGCAGACTAATGAAAAACTGTTTTTT. It codes for CASSQGAQTNEKLFF.

CDR3: CASQRGSSTDTQYF. The CDR3 bases are TGTGCCAGCCAGCGGGGTTCTAGCACAGATACGCAGTATTTT. The chain combines TRBV2 with TRBJ2-3, with 7 positions matching TRBD2. Germline V gives CDR1 SNHLY, CDR2 FYNNEI. The trim removed 8 bases at V and 0 bases at J, leaving 5 bases unmatched. The CDR3 has 14 amino acids.

The rearrangement joins TRBV6-2 or TRBV6-3 to TRBJ2-2, with 12 bases identical to TRBD2. This CDR3 contains 17 residues. V trimming: 6 bases; J trimming: 4 bases; junction bases outside the gene matches: 9. Germline CDR1 reads MNHEY; CDR2 reads SVGEGT. CDR3 bases: TGTGCCAGCAGCCGACCCCTAGCGGGAGGGGTCACCGGGGAGCTGTTTTTT. This encodes CASSRPLAGGVTGELFF.

J is TRBJ1-4 and V is TRBV19; D is ambiguous. This CDR3 has 14 amino acids. Per the germline V gene, CDR1 is LNHDA and CDR2 is SQIVND (reference sequence). V was trimmed by 6 bases and J by 3 bases, leaving 11 bases between them. CDR3 in DNA: TGTGCCAGTAGCCCGACATCTGCTAATGAAAAACTGTTTTTT. This gives the protein CASSPTSANEKLFF.

The rearrangement joins TRBV7-2 to TRBJ2-3, with TRBD2 identical over 8 bases. J lost 1 base, V lost 3 bases, and 0 bases had no gene match. The CDR3 length is 14 residues. The germline gives CDR1 SGHTA, CDR2 FQGNSA. The CDR3 DNA is TGTGCCAGCAGCTTTAGCGGGGGCACAGATACGCAGTATTTT. Residues: CASSFSGGTDTQYF.

The rearrangement links TRBV7-3 to TRBJ2-6; 8 bases agree with TRBD1. CDR3 length equals 21 residues. V trimming: 5 bases; J trimming: 1 base; junction bases outside the gene matches: 19. Germline V gives CDR1 SGHTA, CDR2 FQGTGA. CDR3 region: CASSKGTGGKGSRSGANVLTF. CDR3 coding DNA: TGTGCCAGCAGCAAGGGGACAGGTGGGAAAGGAAGCCGATCTGGGGCCAACGTCCTGACTTTC.

The chain combines TRBV7-9 with TRBJ2-1; 10 bases map to TRBD2. Germline lookup yields CDR1 SEHNR and CDR2 FQNEAQ (reference sequence). There are 14 residues in the CDR3. V lost 6 bases and J lost 1; bases outside the gene matches: 0. The CDR3 DNA reads TGTGCCAGCAGGACTAGCGGGTCCTACAATGAGCAGTTCTTC. Encoded protein: CASRTSGSYNEQFF.